A single sample gave rise to the 2 T cell receptor beta chains below, sequenced in a study of regulatory T cells in long-lasting Graves disease. Arm-PCR of CDR3 regions with iRepertoire HTBI primers generated TCR beta libraries. One entry per CDR3 protein, called by TCRdb with MiXCR from the multiplex PCR reads. The top ten clones hold less than 30% of a sample with a few hundred thousand distinct CDR3 sequences, about 16% of them seen once. Noted time point: newly diagnosed GD, antithyroid drugs for less than 3 months. PBMCs provided the RNA from which the TCR library was made. The same specimen was also included in a second study, on T cells in Graves' hyperthyroidism and ophthalmopathy.

The source was peripheral blood mononuclear cells (PBMCs), collected at new diagnosis, from a patient treated with antithyroid drugs. Source of these receptors: a woman between 18 and 29 years old with Graves disease.

The chain joins TRBV7-2 to TRBJ1-6, with 7 bases matching TRBD1. The CDR3 runs 16 residues. Looked up from germline, CDR1 is SGHTA and CDR2 is FQGNSA. The trim removed 5 bases at V and 7 bases at J, leaving 11 bases unmatched. CDR3: CASSREGAIGNSPLHF. The CDR3 DNA reads TGTGCCAGCAGCCGAGAGGGGGCGATCGGAAATTCACCCCTCCACTTT.

This chain joins TRBV9 and TRBJ2-6; no reliable D call. The CDR3 is made up of 16 amino acids. Germline CDR1 is SGDLS and CDR2 is YYNGEE. Deletions cut 3 bases from V and 0 bases from J, with 10 bases between. The CDR3 DNA reads TGTGCCAGCAGCGCCTCCCGGAGCTCTGGGGCCAACGTCCTGACTTTC. This encodes CASSASRSSGANVLTF.